Listed below are T cell receptor beta chains from one sample, sequenced in a study of T cell responses to AZD1222 COVID-19 vaccine. Using immunoSEQ multiplex PCR, the repertoire was profiled, and TCRdb retains in-frame clones only, with some absent. This sample yields fewer than 150,000 clones, of which roughly 90% are seen a single time; 4.5% to 6.5% belongs to the top ten. This material consisted of peripheral blood, taken 28 days after the second AZD1222 dose. The receptors were sampled from an adult who received the AZD1222 COVID-19 vaccine. The CDR3 runs from the conserved cysteine through the conserved F or W. Each record gives: clone size, D gene, J gene, V gene, CDR3 protein, CDR3 DNA. D genes are given only for firm matches. Part of the rows lack a size; the others show once, few, many or a class for expanded clones.

>NA|NA|TRBJ1-1|TRBV29-1
CSASLDTEAFF
TGCAGCGCCAGCCTGGACACTGAAGCTTTCTTT
>NA|TRBD2|TRBJ2-3|TRBV7-9
CASSSGLAGSTDTQYF
TGTGCCAGCAGCTCCGGACTAGCGGGGAGCACAGATACGCAGTATTTT
>once|NA|TRBJ1-2|TRBV25-1
CASSESGWNTYGYTF
TGTGCCAGCAGTGAATCTGGCTGGAATACCTATGGCTACACCTTC
>NA|NA|TRBJ1-5|TRBV7-2
CASSSDRKPQHF
TGTGCCAGCAGCTCAGACAGAAAGCCCCAGCATTTT
>NA|NA|TRBJ1-1|TRBV12-3/TRBV12-4
CASSLALGAFF
TGTGCCAGCAGTTTAGCCCTGGGAGCTTTCTTT
>NA|TRBD1|TRBJ1-1|TRBV10-3
CAINKQGVGTEAFF
TGTGCCATCAACAAACAGGGGGTTGGTACTGAAGCTTTCTTT
>NA|NA|TRBJ2-3|TRBV3-1/TRBV3-2
CASSQTDTQYF
TGTGCCAGCAGCCAGACAGATACGCAGTATTTT
>NA|TRBD1|TRBJ1-1|TRBV11-3
CASSSTGQGATEAFF
TGTGCCAGCAGCTCCACGGGACAGGGGGCTACTGAAGCTTTCTTT
>once|TRBD2|TRBJ2-3|TRBV30
CAWSLAERGTDTQYF
TGTGCCTGGTCACTAGCGGAGAGGGGCACAGATACGCAGTATTTT
>NA|TRBD1|TRBJ2-5|TRBV5-1
CASSFLTGAQETQYF
TGCGCCAGCAGCTTCTTAACAGGGGCACAAGAGACCCAGTACTTC
>NA|NA|TRBJ1-1|TRBV6-5
CASRPLQGDTEAFF
TGTGCCAGCAGGCCCCTACAGGGAGACACTGAAGCTTTCTTT
>NA|NA|TRBJ1-1|TRBV10-3
CAISEPGTEAFF
TGTGCCATCAGTGAGCCGGGGACTGAAGCTTTCTTT
>NA|TRBD1|TRBJ1-5|TRBV30
CAWSVKGAGSNQPQHF
TGTGCCTGGAGTGTAAAGGGGGCAGGGAGTAATCAGCCCCAGCATTTT
>once|NA|TRBJ1-2|TRBV12-5
CASGTGVYGYTF
TGTGCTAGTGGTACGGGGGTGTACGGCTACACCTTC
>NA|NA|TRBJ2-3|TRBV30
CAWNRLVESTDTQYF
TGTGCCTGGAATAGACTGGTTGAAAGCACAGATACGCAGTATTTT
>NA|NA|TRBJ1-6|TRBV28
CASSLSPTTTRNSPLHF
TGTGCCAGCAGTTTATCCCCGACGACGACCCGTAATTCACCCCTCCACTTT
>NA|NA|TRBJ1-2|TRBV4-1
CASSHPGHYGYTF
TGCGCCAGCAGCCACCCGGGGCACTATGGCTACACCTTC
>NA|TRBD2|TRBJ2-2|TRBV11-3
CASSSRGLAGGNGELFF
TGTGCCAGCAGCTCCCGGGGACTAGCGGGAGGTAACGGGGAGCTGTTTTTT
>NA|TRBD1|TRBJ1-2|TRBV6-5
CASRAGGTNYGYTF
TGTGCCAGCAGGGCAGGGGGGACTAACTATGGCTACACCTTC
>NA|NA|TRBJ1-4|TRBV6-5
CASTLLGSEKLFF
TGTGCCAGCACCCTACTGGGGAGTGAAAAACTGTTTTTT